This entry lists 24 T cell receptor beta chains sequenced from one sample in a study of cytomegalovirus exposure and HLA in healthy donors (dated by TCRdb to 2015 to 2018). Library creation used the immunoSEQ multiplex PCR assay. For the multiplex PCR, a mixture combining 60 forward primers for TCR Vbeta segments and 13 reverse primers for TCR Jbeta segments was used. Entries here come from immuneACCESS through TCRdb and include only in-frame sequences with V and J called. Some clones fail to appear in such tables; in the studies checked, an unresolved V gene covers under half of the shortfall, and the cause of the remainder is unknown. The sample table lists some 130,000 clones, roughly 80% of them with a count of one. Approximately 3% of the sample lies in the top ten. The sequenced material came from PBMCs. These receptors were taken from a female donor in good health and CMV-seronegative.

The V gene is TRBV28, the J gene TRBJ1-1; D is perhaps TRBD1 (5 bases). CDR1 is MDHEN, CDR2 SYDVKM, per germline. V shed 8 bases and J shed 1 base, with 17 bases lying between them. This CDR3 spans 15 amino acids. In DNA form, the CDR3 reads TGTGCCAGCGGAGGCCAGGGACTGGCGAACACTGAAGCTTTCTTT. It encodes CASGGQGLANTEAFF. The whole variable domain, filled in from reference TRBV28 and TRBJ1-1, reads DVKVTQSSRYLVKRTGEKVFLECVQDMDHENMFWYRQDPGLGLRLIYFSYDVKMKEKGDIPEGYSVSREKKERFSLILESASTNQTSMYLCASGGQGLANTEAFFGQGTRLTVV.

The chain has TRBV29-1 and TRBJ1-2, with a weak D call TRBD1 (5 bases). The CDR3 is 13 residues long. Germline CDR1 reads SQVTM; CDR2 reads ANQGSEA. V gave up 0 bases and J gave up 3 bases, with 8 bases separating them. The CDR3 sequence: CSVEDGTDYGYTF. In DNA form, the CDR3 reads TGCAGCGTTGAAGACGGGACTGACTATGGCTACACCTTC.

This sequence joins TRBV29-1 and TRBJ2-3; 10 bases line up with TRBD2. The germline V gene encodes CDR1 SQVTM and CDR2 ANQGSEA. The CDR3 sequence is 14 residues long. The ends lost 7 bases at V and 2 bases at J; junction bases unmatched: 6. CDR3 region: CSARTSGYTDTQYF. CDR3 sequence (DNA): TGCAGCGCCCGGACTAGCGGATACACAGATACGCAGTATTTT.

This clone occurred once. V gene TRBV2 combines with J gene TRBJ1-1; TRBD1 aligns across 11 bases. CDR3 length: 14 residues. Trimming cost V 4 bases and J 7 bases; bases outside gene matches: 5. Germline V gene data show CDR1 as SNHLY and CDR2 as FYNNEI. The CDR3 DNA is TGTGCCAGCAGTGGAGGGACAGGGGGGGGTGAAGCTTTCTTT. Translation: CASSGGTGGGEAFF.

CDR3 residues: CASSLEEASEQFF. The CDR3 bases are TGCGCCAGCAGCTTGGAGGAGGCAAGCGAGCAGTTCTTC. The V call is TRBV5-1, the J call TRBJ2-1; possible D gene TRBD2, 5 bases. Germline CDR1 is SGHRS and CDR2 is YFSETQ. The CDR3 has 13 amino acids. V shed 0 bases and J shed 10 bases, with 11 bases lying between them. The full variable domain, completed using reference TRBV5-1 and TRBJ2-1, is KAGVTQTPRYLIKTRGQQVTLSCSPISGHRSVSWYQQTPGQGLQFLFEYFSETQRNKGNFPGRFSGRQFSNSRSEMNVSTLELGDSALYLCASSLEEASEQFFGPGTRLTVL.

In its sample, this clone was seen once. The rearrangement joins TRBV7-9 to TRBJ2-5; 11 bases line up with TRBD2. V was clipped by 5 bases and J by 4 bases; unmatched bases: 9. From germline, CDR1 is SEHNR and CDR2 FQNEAQ (reference sequence). This CDR3 spans 16 amino acids. CDR3 amino acids: CASSTTSGSWRETQYF. CDR3 nucleotide sequence: TGTGCCAGCAGCACAACTAGCGGGAGTTGGAGAGAGACCCAGTACTTC.

The chain is built from TRBV11-2 and TRBJ2-7, with D hard to call. The V and J ends lost 3 bases and 3 bases respectively, with 6 bases between them. The CDR3 totals 12 residues. Germline V gene lookup returns CDR1 SGHAT and CDR2 FQNNGV. The CDR3 DNA follows: TGTGCCAGCAGCTTCCTAAGCTACGAGCAGTACTTC. Protein sequence: CASSFLSYEQYF.

The chain recombines TRBV7-2 with TRBJ2-5, with 8 nucleotides matching TRBD2. CDR1 SGHTA and CDR2 FQGNSA come from the germline V gene. The CDR3 is 15 residues long. V dropped 5 bases and J dropped 5; count of bases not matched to a gene: 10. CDR3 amino acids: CASSLTGGVGETQYF. The CDR3, as DNA: TGTGCCAGCAGCCTTACGGGGGGGGTAGGGGAGACCCAGTACTTC.

This clone came up a few times. V gene TRBV5-4 combines with J gene TRBJ1-4; D gene ambiguous. The CDR3 consists of 13 residues. From germline, CDR1 is SGHNT and CDR2 YYREEE (reference sequence). Trimming took off 2 bases at V and 8 bases at J, with 10 bases between the two ends. CDR3 region: CASSFISGEKLFF. CDR3 nucleotides: TGTGCCAGCAGCTTCATTAGCGGCGAAAAACTGTTTTTT.

The chain employs TRBV9 and TRBJ2-1, with 10 positions matching TRBD1. CDR1 and CDR2 (germline): SGDLS, YYNGEE. The ends lost 4 bases at V and 8 bases at J; junction bases unmatched: 9. This CDR3 comprises 15 residues. The CDR3 protein is CASSFRDRGIDEQFF. DNA of the CDR3: TGTGCCAGCAGCTTCCGGGACAGGGGTATTGATGAGCAGTTCTTC.

The rearrangement uses TRBV5-4 and TRBJ2-1; the match to TRBD2 covers 9 bases. Per germline, CDR1 SGHNT and CDR2 YYREEE (reference sequence). The CDR3 has 19 amino acids. The junction had 15 bases not matched to a gene; V was cut back by 4 bases and J by 1 base. CDR3 protein: CASSGAGGQVARSYNEQFF. The CDR3 DNA follows: TGTGCCAGCAGCGGAGCGGGAGGTCAGGTGGCCCGTTCCTACAATGAGCAGTTCTTC.

The chain employs TRBV6-6 and TRBJ1-1; no clear D. CDR3 length equals 12 residues. V was clipped by 2 bases and J by 1 base, with 2 bases between them. From germline, CDR1 is MNHNY and CDR2 SVGAGI (reference sequence). This CDR3 is CASSYRNTEAFF. CDR3 DNA sequence: TGTGCCAGCAGTTACCGGAACACTGAAGCTTTCTTT.

This clone was observed a single time. J is TRBJ2-4 and V is TRBV6-1; D is perhaps TRBD2 (6 bases). The CDR3 loop spans 15 amino acids. V lost 3 bases to trimming and J lost 0 bases, with 9 bases between them. CDR1 MNHNS and CDR2 SASEGT come from the germline V gene. The CDR3 DNA follows: TGTGCCAGCAGTGAGACGGGAGTAGCCAAAAACATTCAGTACTTC. As protein: CASSETGVAKNIQYF.

The chain's CDR3 is CASSRTQSGGATDTQYF. The CDR3 bases are TGCGCCAGCAGTAGGACCCAGAGCGGGGGGGCCACAGATACGCAGTATTTT. This chain uses TRBV4-1 with TRBJ2-3; 10 bases are shared with TRBD2. CDR1 is MGHRA and CDR2 is YSYEKL in the germline V gene. The CDR3 runs 17 residues. V trimming: 6 bases; J trimming: 2 bases; junction bases outside the gene matches: 11.

The chain links TRBV5-4 to TRBJ2-7; 10 bases are shared with TRBD1. Per the germline V gene, CDR1 is SGHNT and CDR2 is YYREEE (reference sequence). CDR3 length: 14 residues. The V segment lost 5 bases and the J segment 3 bases; nucleotides outside the gene matches: 5. The CDR3 protein is CASSHRDRGYEQYF. The CDR3 bases are TGTGCCAGCAGTCACCGGGACAGGGGCTACGAGCAGTACTTC.

Concerning this clone: Sequence at one end of the junction differs from germline and may be a read error. The genes are TRBV7-7 and TRBJ2-1, with 13 bases identical to TRBD2. The length of the CDR3 is 15 residues. CDR1 is SSHAT, CDR2 FNYEAQ, per germline (reference sequence). CDR3 in amino acids: CASSLLAGGPYEQFF. The CDR3 DNA reads as TGTGCTAGCAGCCTACTAGCGGGAGGGCCCTATGAGCAGTTCTTC.

This chain uses TRBV15 with TRBJ1-5; D is uncertain. Germline V gene data show CDR1 as LNHNV and CDR2 as YYDKDF (reference sequence). This CDR3 spans 15 amino acids. With 3 bases removed from V and 0 bases from J, the gap between germline ends came to 9 bases. The DNA for the CDR3 is TGTGCCACCAGCAGGAGAGGGCTTAGCAATCAGCCCCAGCATTTT. Translating it yields CATSRRGLSNQPQHF.

This clone was observed a handful of times. The chain has TRBV5-6 and TRBJ1-6; possibly TRBD1 for D (6 bases). The CDR3 is made up of 18 amino acids. Germline loops: CDR1 SGHDT, CDR2 YYEEEE. V gave up 0 bases and J gave up 0 bases, with 13 bases separating them. CDR3 region: CASSLARGLSSYNSPLHF. The CDR3 DNA sequence: TGTGCCAGCAGCTTGGCCAGGGGCCTCAGCTCCTATAATTCACCCCTCCACTTT.

This clone was recorded a few times. The V call is TRBV5-1, the J call TRBJ1-1, with D perhaps matching TRBD1 (5 bases). V was shortened by 0 bases and J by 1 base, with 16 bases between the two germline ends. Germline V CDR1 and CDR2: SGHRS, YFSETQ. The CDR3 consists of 17 residues. This chain's CDR3 is CASSLGEGARKNTEAFF. CDR3 in DNA: TGCGCCAGCAGCTTGGGTGAAGGGGCGCGGAAGAACACTGAAGCTTTCTTT.

CDR3 in amino acids: CASSLFDRVRGNTEAFF. As DNA, the CDR3 is TGTGCCAGCAGTTTATTCGACAGGGTTCGGGGGAACACTGAAGCTTTCTTT. This chain uses TRBV28 with TRBJ1-1; 7 bases line up with TRBD1. This CDR3 comprises 17 residues. The trim removed 1 base at V and 1 base at J, leaving 9 bases unmatched. The germline V gene has CDR1 MDHEN and CDR2 SYDVKM.

The chain joins TRBV18 to TRBJ1-1, with a tentative D call TRBD1 (6 bases). The germline V gene has CDR1 KGHSH and CDR2 LQKENI. Deletions cut 4 bases from V and 8 bases from J, with 17 bases between. The CDR3 is 14 residues long. The CDR3 spells CASSQGGILPEAFF. The CDR3 nucleotides read TGTGCCAGCTCACAGGGGGGGATCCTCCCCGAAGCTTTCTTT.

The rearrangement uses TRBV9 and TRBJ1-1, with 9 bases identical to TRBD1. CDR1 is SGDLS and CDR2 is YYNGEE in the germline V gene. V lost 2 bases to trimming and J lost 7 bases; unmatched junction nucleotides: 6. The CDR3 extends over 14 amino acids. The CDR3 is CASSVTGGIGEAFF. For the CDR3, the DNA is TGTGCCAGCAGCGTGACAGGGGGAATTGGTGAAGCTTTCTTT.

This clone was observed a few times. This chain uses TRBV6-5 with TRBJ1-1; TRBD1 matches 7 bases. The germline V gene has CDR1 MNHEY and CDR2 SVGAGI. This CDR3 contains 15 residues. V gave up 4 bases and J gave up 2 bases; unmatched junction bases: 7. The CDR3 DNA is TGTGCCAGCAGTTCCTCGGGACAGACTAACACTGAAGCTTTCTTT. As protein: CASSSSGQTNTEAFF.

This clone was detected only once. The V gene is TRBV11-1, the J gene TRBJ2-7; 9 positions agree with TRBD1. After removal of 2 bases from V and 6 bases from J, the junction contained 11 bases not matched to a gene. The CDR3 length is 16 residues. CDR1 and CDR2 from the germline V gene are SGHAT and FQDESV (reference sequence). The CDR3 sequence is CASSLPGTGRFLEQYF. The CDR3 bases are TGTGCCAGCAGCTTACCCGGGACAGGGAGGTTTCTCGAGCAGTACTTC.